This TCR beta chain was obtained from a study of CXCR3-negative and CXCR3-positive naive CD8 T cells. Findings and limits, study-wide: CXCR3-positive naive cells had more hydrophobic TRB CDR3s than CXCR3-negative naive cells. Diversity in memory CD8+ cells fell much lower than the comparably high levels seen in both naive subsets. After cryopreservation, expression of CXCR3 was partially reduced, and most assays were run with fresh PBMCs.

With regard to this clonotype: The antigen remains unidentified.

Germline V gene sequence: CDR1 MNHEY, CDR2 SVGEGT. The CDR3 has 16 residues. Among CD8+ T cells, naive ones were CD45RO-CCR7+CD27+CD95-. The libraries of TRB cDNA were prepared using 5' RACE with UMI labels. TCRdb derives one entry per CDR3 protein from the 5' RACE reads, leaving out DNA. The specimen's table records around 84,000 distinct CDR3 sequences. The sequence was collected from a human donor in good health. Some clones in this sample may be carry-over from other donors' samples. The sequencing sample was made of naive CXCR3+ CD8+ T cells from blood. Described subset: CD45RO-CCR7+CD27+CD95- naive CD8+ T cells expressing CXCR3 (TNR3+). This chain uses TRBV6-2 or TRBV6-3 with TRBJ2-7; TCRdb's D call of TRBD2 is untestable without DNA. The CDR3 protein is CASSYPDVSSVYEQYF.